These T cell receptor beta chains were read from a single sample in a study of shared clonotypes between healthy human individuals. The table came from immunoSEQ multiplex PCR; TCRdb's copy has only in-frame clones and leaves some out. The sample includes 550,000 to 750,000 clones, about 90% of them seen just once. The material sequenced was naive CD8+ T cells sorted from blood. The source of these receptors is a young man in good health. Both conserved end residues are part of each CDR3. Each record gives: V gene, J gene, D gene, clone size, CDR3 DNA, CDR3 protein. A D gene is named only where the DNA matches it firmly. Rows may omit the clone size; those that give it use once, few, many or a size class.

V gene: TRBV6-1
J gene: TRBJ1-2
D gene: TRBD1
clone size: -
CDR3 DNA: TGTGCCAGCAGTGAGCCGGATCGGACAGGGTCTAACTATGGCTACACCTTC
CDR3 protein: CASSEPDRTGSNYGYTF

V gene: TRBV7-9
J gene: TRBJ1-6
D gene: -
clone size: -
CDR3 DNA: TGTGCCAGCAGCTTTTTAGGGGGGAATTCACCCCTCCACTTT
CDR3 protein: CASSFLGGNSPLHF

V gene: TRBV27
J gene: TRBJ1-2
D gene: -
clone size: once
CDR3 DNA: TGTGCCAGCAGTGGGATGGGTGGCTACACCTTC
CDR3 protein: CASSGMGGYTF

V gene: TRBV7-6
J gene: TRBJ2-7
D gene: -
clone size: -
CDR3 DNA: TGTGCCAGCAGCTTAGCGCAGGCAGGACTCTTCTCCTACGAGCAGTACTTC
CDR3 protein: CASSLAQAGLFSYEQYF

V gene: TRBV4-1
J gene: TRBJ1-1
D gene: -
clone size: -
CDR3 DNA: TGCGCCAGCAGCCCAACACAGAACACTGAAGCTTTCTTT
CDR3 protein: CASSPTQNTEAFF

V gene: TRBV30
J gene: TRBJ2-7
D gene: -
clone size: -
CDR3 DNA: TGTGCCCAGCGGGCAGGGGGTTCCTACGAGCAGTACTTC
CDR3 protein: CAQRAGGSYEQYF

V gene: TRBV23-1
J gene: TRBJ2-1
D gene: -
clone size: -
CDR3 DNA: TGCGCCAGCAGTCAATTGGCAGGGGCCGCTAGGGGCAATGAGCAGTTCTTC
CDR3 protein: CASSQLAGAARGNEQFF

V gene: TRBV7-6
J gene: TRBJ1-5
D gene: -
clone size: many
CDR3 DNA: TGTGCCAGCAGCTCCGCCGTAGGCAATACTTTACAGCCCCAGCATTTT
CDR3 protein: CASSSAVGNTLQPQHF

V gene: TRBV9
J gene: TRBJ1-1
D gene: -
clone size: -
CDR3 DNA: TGTGCCAGCAGCGTAGTATCTGTGAACACTGAAGCTTTCTTT
CDR3 protein: CASSVVSVNTEAFF

V gene: TRBV27
J gene: TRBJ2-2
D gene: -
clone size: -
CDR3 DNA: TGTGCCAGCAGTATCCAGGGTGGGACCGGGGAGCTGTTTTTT
CDR3 protein: CASSIQGGTGELFF

V gene: TRBV7-9
J gene: TRBJ1-1
D gene: TRBD1
clone size: -
CDR3 DNA: TGTGCCAGCAGCCCGGGACAGCGGAACACTGAAGCTTTCTTT
CDR3 protein: CASSPGQRNTEAFF

V gene: TRBV6-5
J gene: TRBJ2-7
D gene: TRBD2
clone size: -
CDR3 DNA: TGTGCCAGCAGCTTGGGACTAGCGGGCTACGAGCAGTACTTC
CDR3 protein: CASSLGLAGYEQYF